The entry below describes one TCR beta chain. Sequencing used immunoSEQ multiplex PCR; TCRdb keeps in-frame clones, though not all of them. Among about 99,000 clones listed, nearly 97% were seen once. The data originate from a study of technical replicates of blood from a few donors. Looked up from germline, CDR1 is MGHDK and CDR2 is SYGVNS. This CDR3 is 16 amino acids long. Trimming left V 8 bases short and J 4 bases short, with 22 bases between. The chain combines TRBV25-1 with TRBJ2-3, with D tentatively TRBD2 (5 bases). This receptor was identified in a human donor in good health. The sample consisted of T cells isolated from PBMCs. The DNA of the CDR3 is TGTGCCAGCGTCCCATCTAGGACTGGAGCGGCAGATACGCAGTATTTT. Protein: CASVPSRTGAADTQYF.